The present entry profiles one T cell receptor (beta chain) with its context. Trimming took off 4 bases at V and 2 bases at J, with 19 bases between the two ends. This CDR3 is 16 amino acids long. Per germline, CDR1 SGHDT and CDR2 YYEEEE. The sample belongs to a study of T cell changes during pregnancy in multiple sclerosis. Sequencing used immunoSEQ multiplex PCR; TCRdb keeps in-frame clones, though not all of them. This repertoire shows tens of thousands of clones, 85% to 95% found once; its top ten account for roughly 0.35%. The material was CD4+ T cells from peripheral blood mononuclear cells, obtained before pregnancy. The V call is TRBV5-6, the J call TRBJ2-7, with a weak D call TRBD2 (5 bases). The receptor was isolated from a female donor with multiple sclerosis, enrolled in a pregnancy study. Here the CDR3 reads CASSPTRSGIPYEQYF. The CDR3 DNA sequence: TGTGCCAGCAGCCCGACCAGGAGCGGTATCCCCTACGAGCAGTACTTC.